These T cell receptor beta chains were read from a single sample in a study of T cell changes during pregnancy in multiple sclerosis. Some clones are missing from TCRdb's copy, which holds only in-frame ones; the method was immunoSEQ multiplex PCR. Of tens of thousands of clones in the sample, 80% to 95% were seen once. The sequencing used peripheral blood, collected in the third trimester of pregnancy. These receptors were taken from a female donor in good health, enrolled as a control in a pregnancy study. Each CDR3 is given with its conserved first and last residue. The order of the fields is J gene, V gene, CDR3 protein.

J: TRBJ2-1
V: TRBV9
CDR3: CASSVAAGGPNEQFF

J: TRBJ1-2
V: TRBV20-1
CDR3: CSDTYGYTF

J: TRBJ2-3
V: TRBV7-9
CDR3: CASSRRDRGDTQYF

J: TRBJ2-7
V: TRBV9
CDR3: CASSVGSEDEQYF

J: TRBJ2-5
V: TRBV11-2
CDR3: CASSFGQLQGPQYF

J: TRBJ1-1
V: TRBV6-1
CDR3: CASSGRLGTEAFF

J: TRBJ2-3
V: TRBV7-9
CDR3: CASSLDVGGRSDTQYF

J: TRBJ1-1
V: TRBV6-6
CDR3: CASSYSYIPDTEAFF

J: TRBJ1-2
V: TRBV7-3
CDR3: CASSLDRGQDYTF

J: TRBJ2-3
V: TRBV7-2
CDR3: CASSLVGGGAADTQYF

J: TRBJ2-7
V: TRBV7-3
CDR3: CASSLSQTYEQYF

J: TRBJ2-1
V: TRBV5-1
CDR3: CASSYGQEVNEQFF

J: TRBJ2-7
V: TRBV19
CDR3: CASSAGQGGEQYF

J: TRBJ2-7
V: TRBV15
CDR3: CATSRGPPTANSYEQYF

J: TRBJ2-7
V: TRBV29-1
CDR3: CSGTLVAGVNEQYF

J: TRBJ1-1
V: TRBV5-4
CDR3: CASSVQGASTEAFF

J: TRBJ1-1
V: TRBV5-1
CDR3: CASSLAQVNTEAFF

J: TRBJ2-3
V: TRBV19
CDR3: CASSRLAGGPGTDTQYF

J: TRBJ2-7
V: TRBV28
CDR3: CASSLWGQGRYEQYF

J: TRBJ2-6
V: TRBV25-1
CDR3: CASSGFLPPGANVLTF

J: TRBJ2-2
V: TRBV11-2
CDR3: CASSLGRNTGELFF

J: TRBJ1-2
V: TRBV6-5
CDR3: CASSYSYGGYTF

J: TRBJ1-5
V: TRBV28
CDR3: CASSPQGWGQPQHF

J: TRBJ1-2
V: TRBV6-1
CDR3: CASRRGGADYGYTF

J: TRBJ2-5
V: TRBV29-1
CDR3: CSADPGQTLQETQYF

J: TRBJ2-7
V: TRBV6-5
CDR3: CASSYGAVRVGEQYF

J: TRBJ1-1
V: TRBV7-3
CDR3: CASSWQGGTEAFF

J: TRBJ2-3
V: TRBV9
CDR3: CASAIRGGGTDTQYF

J: TRBJ2-1
V: TRBV19
CDR3: CASSGPGKPYNEQFF

J: TRBJ1-4
V: TRBV5-1
CDR3: CASSLEARNEKLFF

J: TRBJ2-1
V: TRBV5-1
CDR3: CASSLVAVLYNEQFF

J: TRBJ1-1
V: TRBV28
CDR3: CASTTGQGTEAFF

J: TRBJ1-3
V: TRBV5-1
CDR3: CASSSDMGNTIYF

J: TRBJ2-1
V: TRBV5-1
CDR3: CASAARGKNGGGYNEQFF

J: TRBJ2-7
V: TRBV29-1
CDR3: CSVVTYYEQYF

J: TRBJ2-1
V: TRBV9
CDR3: CASSVDPSSPNEQFF

J: TRBJ2-1
V: TRBV6-1
CDR3: CASRLLAYNEQFF

J: TRBJ2-3
V: TRBV9
CDR3: CASSVAAGVFQDTQYF

J: TRBJ1-1
V: TRBV28
CDR3: CASSSWTENTEAFF

J: TRBJ1-5
V: TRBV30
CDR3: CAWSRTAENQPQHF